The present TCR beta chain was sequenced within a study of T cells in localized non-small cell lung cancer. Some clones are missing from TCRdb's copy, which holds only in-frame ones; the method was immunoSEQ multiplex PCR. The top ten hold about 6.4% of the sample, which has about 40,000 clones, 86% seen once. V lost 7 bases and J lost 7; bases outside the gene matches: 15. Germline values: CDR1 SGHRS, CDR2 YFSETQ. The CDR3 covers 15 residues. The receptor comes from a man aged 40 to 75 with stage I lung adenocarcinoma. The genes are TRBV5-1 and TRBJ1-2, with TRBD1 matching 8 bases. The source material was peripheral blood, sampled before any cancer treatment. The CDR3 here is CASSTGDPVWGGYTF. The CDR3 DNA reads TGCGCCAGCTCGACAGGGGACCCTGTTTGGGGTGGCTACACCTTC.